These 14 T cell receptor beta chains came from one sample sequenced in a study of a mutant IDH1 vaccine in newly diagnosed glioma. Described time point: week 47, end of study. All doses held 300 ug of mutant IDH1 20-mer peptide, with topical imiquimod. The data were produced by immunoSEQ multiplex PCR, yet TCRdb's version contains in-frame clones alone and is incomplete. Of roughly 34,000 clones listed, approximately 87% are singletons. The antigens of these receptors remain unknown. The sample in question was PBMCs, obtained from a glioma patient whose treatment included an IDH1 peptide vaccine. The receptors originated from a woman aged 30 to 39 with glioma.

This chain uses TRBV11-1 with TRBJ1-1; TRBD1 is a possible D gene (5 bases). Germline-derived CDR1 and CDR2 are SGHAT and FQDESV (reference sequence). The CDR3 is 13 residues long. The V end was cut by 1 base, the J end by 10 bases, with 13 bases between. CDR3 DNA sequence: TGTGCCAGCAGCTTAGTGATGACCGGGGGAGCTTTCTTT. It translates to CASSLVMTGGAFF.

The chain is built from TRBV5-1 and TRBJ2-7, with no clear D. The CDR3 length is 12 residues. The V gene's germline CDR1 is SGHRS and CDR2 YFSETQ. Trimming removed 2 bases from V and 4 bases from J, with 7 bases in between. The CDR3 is CASSLGGYEQYF. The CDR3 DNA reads TGCGCCAGCAGCTTAGGTGGTTACGAGCAGTACTTC.

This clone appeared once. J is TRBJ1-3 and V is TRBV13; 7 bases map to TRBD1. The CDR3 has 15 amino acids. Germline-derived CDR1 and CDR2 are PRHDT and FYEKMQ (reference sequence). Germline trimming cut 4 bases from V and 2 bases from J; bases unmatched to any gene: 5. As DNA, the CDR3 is TGTGCCAGCAGCTATACAGGGGAACCTGGAAACACCATATATTTT. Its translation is CASSYTGEPGNTIYF. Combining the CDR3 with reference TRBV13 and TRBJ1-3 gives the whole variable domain AAGVIQSPRHLIKEKRETATLKCYPIPRHDTVYWYQQGPGQDPQFLISFYEKMQSDKGSIPDRFSAQQFSDYHSELNMSSLELGDSALYFCASSYTGEPGNTIYFGEGSWLTVV.

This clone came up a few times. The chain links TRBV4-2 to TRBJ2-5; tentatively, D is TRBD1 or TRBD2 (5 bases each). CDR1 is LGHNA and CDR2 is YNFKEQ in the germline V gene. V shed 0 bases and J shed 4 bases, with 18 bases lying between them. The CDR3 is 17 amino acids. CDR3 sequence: CASSQDIGTAARETQYF. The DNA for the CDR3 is TGTGCCAGCAGCCAAGATATTGGGACCGCCGCCCGAGAGACCCAGTACTTC.

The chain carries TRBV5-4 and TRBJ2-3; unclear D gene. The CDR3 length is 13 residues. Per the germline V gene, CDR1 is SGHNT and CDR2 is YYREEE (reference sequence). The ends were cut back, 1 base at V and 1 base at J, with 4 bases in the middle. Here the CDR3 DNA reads TGTGCCAGCAGCTTGCCTGGCACAGATACGCAGTATTTT. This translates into CASSLPGTDTQYF.

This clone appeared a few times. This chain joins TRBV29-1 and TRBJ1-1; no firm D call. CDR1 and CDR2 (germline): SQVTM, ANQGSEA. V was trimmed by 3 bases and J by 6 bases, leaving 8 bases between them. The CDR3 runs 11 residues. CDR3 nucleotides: TGCAGCGTTGATCGGCAGGCTGAAGCTTTCTTT. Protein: CSVDRQAEAFF.

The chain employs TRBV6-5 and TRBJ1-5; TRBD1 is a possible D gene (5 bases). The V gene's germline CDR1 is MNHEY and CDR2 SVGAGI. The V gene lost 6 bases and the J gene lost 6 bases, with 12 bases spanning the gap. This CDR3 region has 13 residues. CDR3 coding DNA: TGTGCCAGCAGACTACAGGTGGGTCAGCCCCAGCATTTT. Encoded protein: CASRLQVGQPQHF.

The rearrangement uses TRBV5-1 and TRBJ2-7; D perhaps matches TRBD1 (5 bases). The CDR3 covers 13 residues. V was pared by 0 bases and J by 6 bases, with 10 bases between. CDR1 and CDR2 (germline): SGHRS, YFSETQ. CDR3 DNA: TGCGCCAGCAGCTTGGGCGGACACTTCGAGCAGTACTTC. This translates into CASSLGGHFEQYF.

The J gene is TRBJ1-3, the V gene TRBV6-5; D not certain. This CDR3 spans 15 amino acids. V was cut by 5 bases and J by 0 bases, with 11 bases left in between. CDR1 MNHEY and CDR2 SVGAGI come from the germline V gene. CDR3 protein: CASSRGRSSGNTIYF. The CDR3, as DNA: TGTGCCAGCAGTAGAGGACGGAGCTCTGGAAACACCATATATTTT.

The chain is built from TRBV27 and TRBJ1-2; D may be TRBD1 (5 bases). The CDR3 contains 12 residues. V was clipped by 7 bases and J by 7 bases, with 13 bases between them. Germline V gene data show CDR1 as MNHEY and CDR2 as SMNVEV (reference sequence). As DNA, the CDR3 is TGTGCCAGCACTTCCTCAGGGAGTGGCTACACCTTC. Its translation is CASTSSGSGYTF.

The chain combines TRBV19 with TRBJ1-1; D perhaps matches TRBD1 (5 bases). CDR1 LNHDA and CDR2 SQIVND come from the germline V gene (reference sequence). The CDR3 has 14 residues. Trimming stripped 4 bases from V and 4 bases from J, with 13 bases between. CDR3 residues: CASSTGDAPTEAFF. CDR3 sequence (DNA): TGTGCCAGTAGTACGGGGGACGCACCCACTGAAGCTTTCTTT. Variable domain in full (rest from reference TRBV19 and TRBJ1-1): DGGITQSPKYLFRKEGQNVTLSCEQNLNHDAMYWYRQDPGQGLRLIYYSQIVNDFQKGDIAEGYSVSREKKESFPLTVTSAQKNPTAFYLCASSTGDAPTEAFFGQGTRLTVV.

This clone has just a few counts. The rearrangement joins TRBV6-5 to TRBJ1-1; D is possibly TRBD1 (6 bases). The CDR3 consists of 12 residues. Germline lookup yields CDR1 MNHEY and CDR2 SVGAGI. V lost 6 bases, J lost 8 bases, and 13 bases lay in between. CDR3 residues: CASSPGAGEAFF. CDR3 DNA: TGTGCCAGCAGCCCAGGGGCTGGCGAAGCTTTCTTT.

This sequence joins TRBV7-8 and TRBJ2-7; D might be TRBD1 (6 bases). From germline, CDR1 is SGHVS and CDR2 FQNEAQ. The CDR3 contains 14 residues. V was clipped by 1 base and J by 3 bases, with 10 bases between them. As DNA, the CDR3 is TGTGCCAGCAGCTTAGACAGGGAAAACTACGAGCAGTACTTC. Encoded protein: CASSLDRENYEQYF.

CDR3 in DNA: TGCGCCAGCAGCTTGGTGGGGGAAGCTTTCTTT. It codes for CASSLVGEAFF. V is TRBV5-1 and J is TRBJ1-1; no definite D call. Germline CDR1 is SGHRS and CDR2 is YFSETQ. Trimming stripped 0 bases from V and 8 bases from J, with 5 bases between. CDR3 length equals 11 residues.